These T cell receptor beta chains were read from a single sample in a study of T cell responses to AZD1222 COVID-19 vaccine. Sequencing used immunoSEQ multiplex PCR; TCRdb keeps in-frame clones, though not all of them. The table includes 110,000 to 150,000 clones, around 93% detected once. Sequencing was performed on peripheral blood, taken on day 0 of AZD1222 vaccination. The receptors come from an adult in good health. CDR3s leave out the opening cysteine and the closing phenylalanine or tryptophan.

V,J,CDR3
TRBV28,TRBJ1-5,ASSYNRWGESNQPQH
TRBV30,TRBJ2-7,AWSATGGEQY
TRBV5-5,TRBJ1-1,ASSLALGGGTEAF
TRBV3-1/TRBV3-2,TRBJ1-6,ASSQGGFPSYNSPLH
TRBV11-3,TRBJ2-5,ASSLVAETQY
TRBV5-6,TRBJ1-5,ASSRTTAQPQH
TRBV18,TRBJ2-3,ASSPGTSGSGKDTQY
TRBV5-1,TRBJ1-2,ASRGQGGPDYGYT
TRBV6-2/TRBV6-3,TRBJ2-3,ASSYPLAGGLTDTQY
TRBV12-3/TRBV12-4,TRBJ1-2,ASTTGLGYGYT
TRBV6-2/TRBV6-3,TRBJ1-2,ASSGNDGNYGYT
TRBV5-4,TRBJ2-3,ASSLKTSVTSDTQY
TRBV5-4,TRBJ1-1,ASRSQGASEAF
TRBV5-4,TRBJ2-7,ASSRGGAGDYEQY
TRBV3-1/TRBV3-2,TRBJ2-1,ASSQDWEQF
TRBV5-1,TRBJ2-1,ASNLGSSSYNEQF
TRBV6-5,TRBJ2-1,ASSSFFGLVFNEQF
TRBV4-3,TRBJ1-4,ASSQPGDSNEKLF
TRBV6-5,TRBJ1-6,ASSPRGFNSPLH
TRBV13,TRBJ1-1,ASSLGHTEAF
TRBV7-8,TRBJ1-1,ASSLGRSYTNTEAF
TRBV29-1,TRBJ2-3,SVKAGGRADTQY
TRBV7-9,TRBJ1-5,ASSLEAQPQH
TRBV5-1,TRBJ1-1,ASSPLTGVSEAF
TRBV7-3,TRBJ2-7,ASSSSGGPSYEQY
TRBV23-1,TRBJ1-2,ASIQSGDRPAYGYT
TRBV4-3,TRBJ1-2,ASSQDQGGASMGYT
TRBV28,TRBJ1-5,ASSLVGTLRGPQH
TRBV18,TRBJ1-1,ASSPSRKGLIPLNTEAF
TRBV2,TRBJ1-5,ASKVEFLQPQH
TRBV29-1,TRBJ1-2,SVEARDVRYGYT
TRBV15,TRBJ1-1,ATSPGRIMNTEAF
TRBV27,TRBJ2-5,ASSPYRGQETQY
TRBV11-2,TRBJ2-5,ASSFRAPRETQY
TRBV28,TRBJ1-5,ASSRPTGYQPQH